The rows below give T cell receptor beta chains drawn from one sample of a study of blood T cell repertoires in COVID-19. The data were produced by immunoSEQ multiplex PCR, yet TCRdb's version contains in-frame clones alone and is incomplete. This sample yields 250,000 to 300,000 clones, of which about nine tenths are seen a single time; 1.2% belongs to the top ten. The sequencing sample was made of PBMCs or T cells enriched from blood (not recorded which). The receptors derive from a human donor in a cohort exposed to, infected with or recovered from COVID-19 (not recorded which). The donor label of this sample is uncertain. CDR3s include the opening cysteine and the closing phenylalanine or tryptophan. A D gene is named only where the DNA matches it firmly. For some rows the clone size is stated as once, few or many, or as a class when expanded; others skip it.

V: TRBV27
J: TRBJ2-7
size: NA
D: NA
CDR3: CASRIGWTSHEQYF
DNA: TGTGCCAGCAGAATAGGGTGGACAAGCCACGAGCAGTACTTC

V: TRBV19
J: TRBJ2-1
size: NA
D: NA
CDR3: CASSVSGDATYNEQFF
DNA: TGTGCCAGTAGCGTATCGGGGGACGCAACCTACAATGAGCAGTTCTTC

V: TRBV12-5
J: TRBJ1-2
size: NA
D: TRBD1
CDR3: CASGLVLGQGPPNDGYTF
DNA: TGTGCTAGTGGTTTGGTTTTGGGACAGGGGCCACCAAACGATGGCTACACCTTC

V: TRBV23-1
J: TRBJ1-1
size: NA
D: NA
CDR3: CASSLGRARNTEAFF
DNA: TGCGCCAGCAGTCTTGGGCGCGCTCGTAACACTGAAGCTTTCTTT

V: TRBV29-1
J: TRBJ2-7
size: NA
D: NA
CDR3: CSVVRGAYEQYF
DNA: TGCAGCGTTGTCCGGGGTGCCTACGAGCAGTACTTC

V: TRBV6-2/TRBV6-3
J: TRBJ2-1
size: NA
D: NA
CDR3: CASSHRRGNEQFF
DNA: TGTGCCAGCAGCCACCGCAGGGGAAATGAGCAGTTCTTC

V: TRBV7-2
J: TRBJ1-4
size: NA
D: NA
CDR3: CASSRRRVREKLFF
DNA: TGTGCCAGCAGCCGGCGGAGGGTTCGAGAAAAACTGTTTTTT

V: TRBV30
J: TRBJ2-3
size: NA
D: NA
CDR3: CATAGATDTQYF
DNA: TGTGCTACCGCGGGGGCCACAGATACGCAGTATTTT

V: TRBV5-5
J: TRBJ2-7
size: once
D: TRBD2
CDR3: CASSQGTSGGNEQYF
DNA: TGTGCCAGCAGTCAAGGAACTAGCGGGGGGAACGAGCAGTACTTC

V: TRBV9
J: TRBJ2-1
size: NA
D: NA
CDR3: CASSVGGNSYNEQFF
DNA: TGTGCCAGCAGCGTAGGGGGCAACTCCTACAATGAGCAGTTCTTC

V: TRBV4-3
J: TRBJ1-2
size: NA
D: NA
CDR3: CASSQDRGKALLATF
DNA: TGCGCCAGCAGCCAAGACCGGGGAAAGGCTTTGTTAGCCACCTTC

V: TRBV2
J: TRBJ2-1
size: NA
D: NA
CDR3: CASKSSYNEQFF
DNA: TGTGCCAGCAAGAGCTCCTACAATGAGCAGTTCTTC

V: TRBV2
J: TRBJ2-1
size: NA
D: NA
CDR3: CASSPSLSSYNEQFF
DNA: TGTGCCAGCAGTCCAAGCCTTTCGTCCTACAATGAGCAGTTCTTC

V: TRBV2
J: TRBJ1-2
size: NA
D: NA
CDR3: CASSEDPTGRRGYTF
DNA: TGTGCCAGCAGTGAAGACCCGACAGGAAGACGTGGCTACACCTTC

V: TRBV10-3
J: TRBJ2-1
size: NA
D: TRBD1
CDR3: CAISGQGSTYNEQFF
DNA: TGTGCCATCAGTGGACAGGGCAGCACCTACAATGAGCAGTTCTTC

V: TRBV11-2
J: TRBJ1-1
size: NA
D: NA
CDR3: CASSLRGGSEAFF
DNA: TGTGCCAGCAGCTTAAGAGGGGGAAGTGAAGCTTTCTTT

V: TRBV7-9
J: TRBJ2-6
size: NA
D: TRBD1
CDR3: CASSFLRGQGNSGANVLTF
DNA: TGTGCCAGCAGCTTCCTTAGGGGACAGGGCAACTCTGGGGCCAACGTCCTGACTTTC

V: TRBV7-8
J: TRBJ2-3
size: once
D: NA
CDR3: CASSGHRVLSTDTQYF
DNA: TGTGCCAGCAGCGGCCACAGGGTTCTGAGCACAGATACGCAGTATTTT

V: TRBV4-1
J: TRBJ1-6
size: once
D: TRBD1
CDR3: CASSQGGQGKSPLHF
DNA: TGCGCCAGCAGCCAAGGTGGACAGGGAAAGTCGCCCCTCCACTTT

V: TRBV27
J: TRBJ1-5
size: NA
D: NA
CDR3: CASSFEGLGNQPQHF
DNA: TGTGCCAGCAGTTTCGAGGGCCTGGGCAATCAGCCCCAGCATTTT

V: TRBV5-1
J: TRBJ1-6
size: NA
D: NA
CDR3: CASIQAGSFSPLHF
DNA: TGCGCCAGCATACAGGCAGGGTCATTCTCACCCCTCCACTTT

V: TRBV9
J: TRBJ2-3
size: NA
D: TRBD2
CDR3: CASSTRLAGESSTDTQYF
DNA: TGTGCCAGCAGCACGCGACTAGCGGGGGAGTCTAGCACAGATACGCAGTATTTT

V: TRBV19
J: TRBJ2-1
size: NA
D: TRBD2
CDR3: CASTLAGSSYNEQFF
DNA: TGTGCCAGTACTCTAGCGGGGAGCTCCTACAATGAGCAGTTCTTC

V: TRBV11-2
J: TRBJ2-3
size: NA
D: TRBD1
CDR3: CASRDREDTQYF
DNA: TGTGCCAGCAGGGACAGGGAAGATACGCAGTATTTT

V: TRBV5-6
J: TRBJ2-7
size: NA
D: NA
CDR3: CASSPFGESYEQYF
DNA: TGTGCCAGCAGCCCCTTCGGGGAATCCTACGAGCAGTACTTC

V: TRBV6-2/TRBV6-3
J: TRBJ2-7
size: NA
D: TRBD1
CDR3: CASSYRTGGTYEQYF
DNA: TGTGCCAGCAGTTACCGGACAGGCGGAACCTACGAGCAGTACTTC

V: TRBV7-3
J: TRBJ1-4
size: once
D: NA
CDR3: CASSLTGVREKLFF
DNA: TGTGCCAGCAGCTTAACCGGGGTTAGAGAAAAACTGTTTTTT

V: TRBV30
J: TRBJ1-2
size: NA
D: NA
CDR3: CAWALVGGVHTF
DNA: TGTGCCTGGGCCCTCGTGGGAGGCGTCCACACCTTC

V: TRBV7-3
J: TRBJ2-1
size: NA
D: TRBD1
CDR3: CASSPTGTGGFRFF
DNA: TGTGCCAGCAGCCCTACCGGGACAGGGGGGTTTCGGTTCTTC

V: TRBV4-2
J: TRBJ2-6
size: NA
D: TRBD1
CDR3: CASSSEVVQGAGGANVLTF
DNA: TGTGCCAGCAGCTCCGAGGTTGTCCAGGGGGCGGGAGGGGCCAACGTCCTGACTTTC

V: TRBV6-5
J: TRBJ2-3
size: NA
D: TRBD1
CDR3: CASSSPGQGATDTQYF
DNA: TGTGCCAGCAGTTCCCCCGGACAGGGTGCCACAGATACGCAGTATTTT